One and the same sample provided the 21 T cell receptor beta chains below, sequenced in a study of shared T cell receptors in the human thymus. The protocol was immunoSEQ multiplex PCR, while the TCRdb copy is restricted to in-frame clones and leaves out a portion. The repertoire includes roughly 700,000 clones, 88% of them detected once, and 0.0095% to 0.011% sits in the top ten. These data are also associated with another study on human thymus T cells.

Input material: thymocytes. These receptors originate from a boy under two years old with a congenital heart defect.

The CDR3 reads CASSYSRDRQRPQHF. In DNA, the CDR3 is TGTGCCAGCAGTTACTCCCGCGACAGGCAACGGCCCCAGCATTTT. The rearrangement links TRBV6-5 to TRBJ1-5; maybe TRBD1 (6 bases). CDR3 length equals 15 residues. Germline V gene lookup returns CDR1 MNHEY and CDR2 SVGAGI. V was pared by 0 bases and J by 9 bases, with 15 bases between.

This chain links TRBV27 with TRBJ1-2; TRBD1 aligns across 7 bases. CDR1 and CDR2 (germline): MNHEY, SMNVEV (reference sequence). The CDR3 has 13 amino acids. J lost 4 bases, V lost 6 bases, and 5 bases had no gene match. The CDR3 region has the DNA TGTGCCAGCAGGTATACAGGGGCCTATGGCTACACCTTC. Its translation: CASRYTGAYGYTF.

This rearrangement joins TRBV27 to TRBJ1-1; 11 bases line up with TRBD1. This CDR3 comprises 14 residues. The V segment lost 8 bases and the J segment 0 bases; nucleotides outside the gene matches: 2. Germline V gene lookup returns CDR1 MNHEY and CDR2 SMNVEV (reference sequence). CDR3 residues: CASGQGAMNTEAFF. The CDR3 region has the DNA TGTGCCAGCGGACAGGGGGCGATGAACACTGAAGCTTTCTTT.

The chain combines TRBV15 with TRBJ2-7, with D perhaps matching TRBD1 (6 bases). This CDR3 is 13 amino acids long. Trimming removed 1 base at V and 4 bases at J, with 8 bases between. Germline lookup yields CDR1 LNHNV and CDR2 YYDKDF (reference sequence). For the CDR3, the DNA is TGTGCCACCAGCAGAGTACAGGGTTACGAGCAGTACTTC. Translating it yields CATSRVQGYEQYF.

The V gene is TRBV27, the J gene TRBJ2-2; no firm D call. This CDR3 region has 15 residues. V lost 5 bases to trimming and J lost 1 base, with 11 bases between them. Germline V lookup: CDR1 MNHEY, CDR2 SMNVEV (reference sequence). The DNA of the CDR3 is TGTGCCAGCAGTCGAGCCCCGGGGAACACCGGGGAGCTGTTTTTT. Amino acid sequence: CASSRAPGNTGELFF.

The DNA for the CDR3 is TGTGCCAGCAGTTTATCGAGCCCCTACGAGCAGTACTTC. As protein: CASSLSSPYEQYF. The gene calls are TRBV27 and TRBJ2-7; D ambiguous. The CDR3 covers 13 residues. Germline assignment: CDR1 MNHEY and CDR2 SMNVEV (reference sequence). The ends were cut back, 0 bases at V and 2 bases at J, with 5 bases in the middle.

V is TRBV5-1 and J is TRBJ2-3; 7 bases line up with TRBD2. The CDR3 loop spans 17 amino acids. Per the germline V gene, CDR1 is SGHRS and CDR2 is YFSETQ. The V and J ends lost 3 bases and 0 bases, in that order; junction bases with no gene match: 10. The CDR3 loop reads CASSSRGGRASTDTQYF. CDR3 nucleotides: TGCGCCAGCAGCTCCCGAGGCGGGAGAGCTAGCACAGATACGCAGTATTTT. The variable domain in full, completed from reference TRBV5-1 and TRBJ2-3, reads KAGVTQTPRYLIKTRGQQVTLSCSPISGHRSVSWYQQTPGQGLQFLFEYFSETQRNKGNFPGRFSGRQFSNSRSEMNVSTLELGDSALYLCASSSRGGRASTDTQYFGPGTRLTVL.

The gene calls are TRBV7-9 and TRBJ1-2; 8 bases fit TRBD1. Per germline, CDR1 SEHNR and CDR2 FQNEAQ (reference sequence). The CDR3 is 17 residues long. Trimming took 3 bases from V and 1 from J; bases not matched to a gene: 10. CDR3 region: CASSFTTDREVNYGYTF. The CDR3 DNA sequence: TGTGCCAGCAGCTTTACTACGGACAGGGAAGTTAACTATGGCTACACCTTC.

CDR3 bases: TGTGCCAGCAGCTGCGGGAGCCCCCCGGACAATGAGCAGTTCTTC. This translates into CASSCGSPPDNEQFF. The V and J genes are TRBV11-3 and TRBJ2-1; 7 nucleotides agree with TRBD2. CDR3 size: 15 residues. The V and J ends lost 4 bases and 5 bases, in that order; junction bases with no gene match: 8. Germline V gene data show CDR1 as SGHNT and CDR2 as YENEEA.

The chain joins TRBV6-4 to TRBJ2-7; 10 bases map to TRBD2. Germline CDR1 MRHNA, CDR2 SNTAGT. The CDR3 length is 17 residues. V was clipped by 8 bases and J by 4 bases; unmatched bases: 17. CDR3 DNA sequence: TGTGCCAGCGGGCTGACTAGCGGGCGAACCTCCCCTTACGAGCAGTACTTC. Translated, it gives CASGLTSGRTSPYEQYF.

This chain uses TRBV9 with TRBJ2-7; a weak D match, TRBD2 (6 bases). V lost 3 bases and J 5 bases, leaving 12 bases between the germline ends. CDR3 size: 13 residues. Germline CDR1 and CDR2: SGDLS and YYNGEE. The CDR3 loop is CASSARLGDEQYF. In DNA, the CDR3 is TGTGCCAGCAGCGCAAGACTAGGCGACGAGCAGTACTTC.

The chain has TRBV6-4 and TRBJ2-3, with TRBD2 identical over 14 bases. V lost 3 bases and J lost 2; bases outside the gene matches: 4. Germline V gene lookup returns CDR1 MRHNA and CDR2 SNTAGT. The CDR3 loop spans 17 amino acids. As DNA, the CDR3 is TGTGCCAGCAGTGAAATGGGACTAGCGGGAGACACAGATACGCAGTATTTT. Protein product: CASSEMGLAGDTDTQYF.

The genes are TRBV11-2 and TRBJ2-7, with 12 bases that match TRBD2. V trimming: 4 bases; J trimming: 5 bases; junction bases outside the gene matches: 9. The CDR3 runs to 16 residues. Germline V lookup: CDR1 SGHAT, CDR2 FQNNGV. CDR3 DNA: TGTGCCAGCAGCTCCGCGACTAGCGGGGGCCCCAACGAGCAGTACTTC. Translating gives CASSSATSGGPNEQYF.

Only one count was recorded for this clone. The chain recombines TRBV13 with TRBJ1-4; D is undetermined. The V and J ends lost 2 bases and 8 bases respectively, with 12 bases between them. The CDR3 spans 14 residues. Germline CDR1 and CDR2: PRHDT and FYEKMQ (reference sequence). The CDR3 reads CASSLRRRREKLFF. The CDR3 DNA sequence: TGTGCCAGCAGCTTACGGCGGAGGAGGGAAAAACTGTTTTTT.

The gene calls are TRBV5-1 and TRBJ1-1; 8 positions agree with TRBD1. V lost 4 bases to trimming and J lost 2 bases; unmatched junction nucleotides: 7. Germline CDR1 SGHRS, CDR2 YFSETQ. The CDR3 loop spans 15 amino acids. The CDR3 coding sequence is TGCGCCAGCAGCGTATTCAGGGGGCGAAACACTGAAGCTTTCTTT. Translated, it gives CASSVFRGRNTEAFF.

The chain links TRBV28 to TRBJ1-1; D may be TRBD1 (5 bases). CDR1 MDHEN and CDR2 SYDVKM come from the germline V gene. The CDR3 has 21 residues. Trimming pared 4 bases from V and 1 base from J, leaving 31 bases between. This chain's CDR3 is CASSSGGGRVRRTRKNTEAFF. The CDR3 DNA sequence: TGTGCCAGCAGTTCCGGGGGGGGGAGGGTACGGCGCACAAGAAAGAACACTGAAGCTTTCTTT.

The genes are TRBV11-2 and TRBJ2-5, with D perhaps matching TRBD1 (5 bases). CDR1 SGHAT and CDR2 FQNNGV come from the germline V gene. Between the trimmed V and J ends, which lost 2 bases and 2 bases, there was a span of 9 bases. This CDR3 comprises 14 residues. CDR3 coding DNA: TGTGCCAGCAGCTTACGACAGAGTCAAGAGACCCAGTACTTC. It specifies CASSLRQSQETQYF.

The chain carries TRBV21-1 and TRBJ2-7; whether TRBD1, the table's D call, matches the DNA was not checked. TRBV21-1 is described as a pseudogene. The CDR3 loop spans 15 amino acids. The chain's CDR3 is CASSKAGTGAYEQYF. CDR3 nucleotides: TGTGCCAGCAGCAAAGCTGGGACAGGAGCCTACGAGCAGTACTTC.

CDR3 nucleotide sequence: TGTGCCAGCAGCCCATCACAGGGAAAAGACAATGAGCAGTTCTTC. Translated: CASSPSQGKDNEQFF. V usage is TRBV7-2 and J usage is TRBJ2-1; D is possibly TRBD1 (6 bases). The V end lost 5 bases, the J end lost 5 bases, and 16 bases lay between the germline ends. CDR1 is SGHTA, CDR2 FQGNSA, per germline. The CDR3 length is 15 residues.

The chain is built from TRBV2 and TRBJ2-4, with 9 nucleotides matching TRBD1. J lost 4 bases, V lost 3 bases, and 13 bases had no gene match. The length of the CDR3 is 18 residues. The germline gives CDR1 SNHLY, CDR2 FYNNEI. The CDR3 reads CASSDRDRVPWPKNIQYF. The CDR3 DNA follows: TGTGCCAGCAGTGACCGGGACAGGGTCCCTTGGCCTAAAAACATTCAGTACTTC.

Only one count was recorded for this clone. This chain connects TRBV29-1 to TRBJ2-1; a weak D match, TRBD2 (5 bases). Germline V CDR1 and CDR2: SQVTM, ANQGSEA. The CDR3 runs to 13 residues. V was trimmed by 1 base and J by 9 bases, leaving 13 bases between them. The CDR3 here is CSVEGPARAEQFF. The CDR3 DNA follows: TGCAGCGTTGAAGGGCCCGCGAGGGCTGAGCAGTTCTTC.